This T cell receptor beta chain was identified in a study of CD8+CD57+ T cells in acquired aplastic anemia (dated by TCRdb to 2016 to 2019). Broadly, across the study: On average, sorted CD4+ and CD8+ cells yielded 3 to 4 ug of extracted DNA, with a range of about 0.19 to 30 ug. CD8+CD57+ expansion was defined as frequency above the mean frequency observed in healthy subjects. What the study reported, not specific to this receptor: Although under 35 CD8+ CDR3 sequences were shared by patients and controls, these sequences appeared highly expressed in patients and within the immunodominant clones of patients. Between patients and healthy controls, no significant difference in CD8+ Simpson's diversity was found (P=0.060).

The trim is 5 bases for V and 9 bases for J, with a gap of 17 bases between the germline ends. The germline V gene sets CDR1 to SNHLY and CDR2 to FYNNEI. The CDR3 starts with the cysteine, ends with the phenylalanine, and has 15 residues. The read is trimmed to its CDR3 DNA, 45 bases read in frame from base 1. Remarks on this clonotype: Its recognized antigen is unknown. No much larger clonotype is one base removed from it; base qualities were not supplied.

Patients chosen for sequencing had shown expansion of CD8+CD57+ cells by flow cytometry. Every patient had severe acquired aplastic anemia, diagnosed using the International Study of Aplastic Anemia and Agranulocytosis and Camitta criteria. Patients had received no therapy at the time of blood sampling. In the study, sorted CD4+ and CD8+ blood T cells from patients with severe aplastic anemia and from healthy subjects underwent deep sequencing of TCR repertoires. Patients were enrolled in the USA under clinicaltrials.gov protocols 00001620, 01623167, 00001397, 00071045, 00081523 and 00961064. Ficoll-Paque density gradient centrifugation was used to isolate peripheral blood mononuclear cells. Before DNA extraction, CD4+ and CD8+ T cells were sorted by FACS or by magnetic beads. TCR beta VDJ combination and CDR3 sequence profiling used genomic DNA as the template. TCR repertoire sequencing was run on an Illumina HiSeq 2000. As for the authors' bioinformatics: TRBV/TRBJ rearrangement plots, CDR3 size and DJ length profiles, and Simpson's diversity index were used to evaluate the repertoires. The immunodominant clone was defined as the most abundant DNA sequence in deep sequencing data. CDR3 amino acid sequences were screened for sharing across subjects and were compared with published repertoires and the VDJdb database. In-frame beta chains were kept once TCRdb had trimmed the public reads at Q25 with fastp and called clones with MiXCR. Entries are consolidated by CDR3 protein sequence, retaining the most common genes and DNA. The V and J calls reflect TCRdb's pipeline rather than the authors' work. For this sample there are around 430,000 distinct CDR3 sequences; around 30% appear just once. Less than 0.85% of the sample comes from the top ten.

Sequencing was carried out using sorted CD4+, CD8+, or CD8+CD57+ T cells (not recorded which) from PBMCs. This TCR derives from a human donor with aplastic anemia. Recombination connected TRBV2 to TRBJ1-6; TRBD1 could be the D gene, as 5 bases match. The sequenced DNA is TGTGCCAGCAGTTTCGGGGGGTTCCCAGGTTCACCCCTCCACTTT. Its translation is CASSFGGFPGSPLHF.